The rows below give T cell receptor beta chains drawn from one sample of a study of beta chain features in type 1 diabetes. The repertoire was sequenced with immunoSEQ multiplex PCR; TCRdb's copy has only in-frame clones and lacks some. Among a few hundred thousand clones listed, 8% to 10% were seen once. The sequencing input was central memory CD4+ T cells from blood. The receptors stem from a man aged 25 to 40 with type 1 diabetes. Both conserved end residues are part of each CDR3. A D gene is named only where the DNA matches it firmly. Clone size is shown for a subset of rows, as once, few, many or a class of expanded clone.

j_call clone_size v_call d_call cdr3_nt cdr3_aa
TRBJ1-2 . TRBV4-2 . TGTGCCAGCAGCCGGGCTGAACAGGGATCCTATGGCTACACCTTC CASSRAEQGSYGYTF
TRBJ1-1 few TRBV19 TRBD1 TGTGCCAGTAGTAAAGGGACAGATACTGAAGCTTTCTTT CASSKGTDTEAFF
TRBJ1-2 . TRBV28 . TGTGCCAGCAGCCTCCCCTCCGACAGTGTCTATGGCTACACCTTC CASSLPSDSVYGYTF
TRBJ2-7 few TRBV11-2 . TGTGCCAGCAGCTTAGAGCGCCACTCCTACGAGCAGTACTTC CASSLERHSYEQYF
TRBJ1-5 many TRBV28 . TGTGCCAGCAGCGAAAGGGGTCAGCCCCAGCATTTT CASSERGQPQHF
TRBJ2-7 . TRBV6-5 TRBD2 TGTGCCAGCAGTTTCCCCGGGAGGGGGGCCTACGAGCAGTACTTC CASSFPGRGAYEQYF
TRBJ2-1 . TRBV5-1 . TGCGCCAGCAGCTTTCTGCCCGGGAATGAGCAGTTCTTC CASSFLPGNEQFF
TRBJ2-1 . TRBV25-1 TRBD2 TGTGCCAGCCTAGCGGGAGGTAGGGATGAGCAGTTCTTC CASLAGGRDEQFF
TRBJ1-1 . TRBV7-8 . TGTGCCAGCAGCTTACAACAGGGCACTGAAGCTTTCTTT CASSLQQGTEAFF
TRBJ1-1 . TRBV28 TRBD1 TGTGCCAGCAGTTGGACAGGGAACACTGAAGCTTTCTTT CASSWTGNTEAFF
TRBJ1-3 few TRBV7-9 TRBD1 TGTGCCAGCAGCCCAACAAGACAGGGTCTCACCGCATCTGGAAACACCATATATTTT CASSPTRQGLTASGNTIYF
TRBJ1-2 few TRBV5-1 . TGCGCCAGCAGCTTGGGGGGATCGAACTATGGCTACACCTTC CASSLGGSNYGYTF
TRBJ2-5 few TRBV28 . TGTGCCAGCAGTTTGGGACGTCAGGAAGGGACCCAGTACTTC CASSLGRQEGTQYF
TRBJ2-3 . TRBV2 TRBD1 TGTGCCAGCAAGACCGGGACAGGGTTAGATACGCAGTATTTT CASKTGTGLDTQYF
TRBJ2-2 . TRBV5-6 . TGTGCCAGCAGCCACCGGGACTCATCGACCGGGGAGCTGTTTTTT CASSHRDSSTGELFF
TRBJ2-3 few TRBV28 . TGTGCCAGCAGTTCTCGAGGTGGAGATACGCAGTATTTT CASSSRGGDTQYF
TRBJ2-2 few TRBV19 TRBD1 TGTGCCAGTAAAAGACAGGGGAACTCTGGGGAGCTGTTTTTT CASKRQGNSGELFF
TRBJ2-1 many TRBV11-2 . TGTGCCAGCAACAGCGGACGCGGACGGACCCCAACAAATGAGCAGTTCTTC CASNSGRGRTPTNEQFF
TRBJ2-3 few TRBV4-3 TRBD2 TGCGCCAGCAGCCAGAGCCTGGCTAGCGGATTCACAGATACGCAGTATTTT CASSQSLASGFTDTQYF
TRBJ2-7 few TRBV5-4 TRBD1 TGTGCCAGCAGCTCCAAAAGGGACAGAACCTACGAGCAGTACTTC CASSSKRDRTYEQYF
TRBJ2-3 few TRBV19 . TGTGCCAGTAAGCTGGGGTTGAGCACAGATACGCAGTATTTT CASKLGLSTDTQYF
TRBJ2-5 . TRBV7-7 . TGTGCCAGCAGCTTAGGGGGGGTCAGAGGGGAGACCCAGTACTTC CASSLGGVRGETQYF
TRBJ2-3 . TRBV15 . TGTGCCACCAGTCCGTACCGGGGTACGCAGTATTTT CATSPYRGTQYF
TRBJ2-7 many TRBV12-2 . TGTGCAAGTCGCTTAGGAGGTCGACTGGCCTACGAGCAGTACTTC CASRLGGRLAYEQYF
TRBJ2-5 few TRBV29-1 . TGCAGCGTTTGGACAGTCCAAGAGACCCAGTACTTC CSVWTVQETQYF
TRBJ2-7 few TRBV6-5 . TGTGCCAGCAGTTACAGGGATTCCTACGAGCAGTACTTC CASSYRDSYEQYF
TRBJ2-1 few TRBV4-1 TRBD1 TGCGCCAGCAGCCAAGATTCGGCGGCAGGGGGCTTGATTTTTCAGTTCTTC CASSQDSAAGGLIFQFF
TRBJ2-7 . TRBV2 TRBD2 TGTGCCAGCAGGTGGGCGGGAGGCAGTGAAGAGCAGTACTTC CASRWAGGSEEQYF
TRBJ1-1 few TRBV5-6 TRBD1 TGTGCCAGCAGGTGGACAGGGGGCACTGAAGCTTTCTTT CASRWTGGTEAFF
TRBJ2-5 few TRBV7-2 TRBD1 TGTGCCAGCAGAGCCGACAGGGTTCGGGAGACCCAGTACTTC CASRADRVRETQYF
TRBJ1-5 . TRBV7-3 . TGTGCCAGCAGCTTAACGGAGGGGCAGCCCCAGCATTTT CASSLTEGQPQHF
TRBJ1-2 many TRBV2 . TGTGCCAGCAGTGAATTAGGCAGGGGAGGAGGCTACACCTTC CASSELGRGGGYTF
TRBJ2-5 . TRBV28 TRBD2 TGTGCCAGCAGATTATCGGGACTAGCCACAGAGACCCAGTACTTC CASRLSGLATETQYF
TRBJ2-4 . TRBV30 . TGTGCCTGGGATGGGACAAGAATAGCCAAAAACATTCAGTACTTC CAWDGTRIAKNIQYF
TRBJ2-1 few TRBV6-6 . TGTGCCAGCAGTCTAAGCGGCTGGAGGGAGCAGTTCTTC CASSLSGWREQFF
TRBJ1-2 few TRBV20-1 TRBD1 TGCAGTGTTACAGGGGGCCATGGCTACACCTTC CSVTGGHGYTF
TRBJ1-1 . TRBV5-1 TRBD1 TGCGCCAGCAGCTCGACGACAGGGGTGAACACTGAAGCTTTCTTT CASSSTTGVNTEAFF
TRBJ2-5 . TRBV7-3 TRBD2 TGTGCCAGCAGCTTAGGGACTAGCGGAGAGACCCAGTACTTC CASSLGTSGETQYF
TRBJ1-1 . TRBV28 TRBD1 TGTGCCAGCAGTGAGCCTGGACAGGGCAGCACTGAAGCTTTCTTT CASSEPGQGSTEAFF
TRBJ2-7 . TRBV28 . TGTGCCAGCAGTTTGAGGGACGGTTACGAGCAGTACTTC CASSLRDGYEQYF
TRBJ2-7 . TRBV29-1 TRBD1 TGCAGCGTTGTCAGGCAGGGGGCGACCCACGAGCAGTACTTC CSVVRQGATHEQYF
TRBJ2-5 many TRBV10-3 . TGTGCCATCAAAAGGACTCCTCAAGAGACCCAGTACTTC CAIKRTPQETQYF
TRBJ1-1 . TRBV7-9 . TGTGCCAGCAGCTTAAGGGCAGGTGGGGTAATGAACACTGAAGCTTTCTTT CASSLRAGGVMNTEAFF
TRBJ1-1 few TRBV28 TRBD1 TGTGCCAGCAGTTACGGGACAGGGGCTCGGGCTTTCTTT CASSYGTGARAFF
TRBJ2-5 . TRBV28 TRBD2 TGTGCCAGCAGTTTAACACTAGCGGGAGGGTGGGAGACCCAGTACTTC CASSLTLAGGWETQYF
TRBJ2-1 few TRBV7-9 TRBD2 TGTGCCAGCAGCCCGGGACTAGCGGGGTACAATGAGCAGTTCTTC CASSPGLAGYNEQFF
TRBJ1-6 few TRBV7-9 TRBD1 TGTGCCAGCAGCCGAAACAGGGGGATACTAAATTCACCCCTCCACTTT CASSRNRGILNSPLHF
TRBJ2-7 . TRBV19 TRBD1 TGTGCCAGTGCCCGGGACAGGGCCTACGAGCAGTACTTC CASARDRAYEQYF